Listed here are 12 T cell receptor beta chains from one sample, sequenced in a study of tumor and adjacent non-tumor tissue in lung cancer. The library came from three nested PCR rounds adapted from ARM-PCR protocols. TCRdb fed the multiplex PCR reads into MiXCR, producing one record per CDR3 protein. The sample lists approximately 110,000 distinct CDR3 sequences, roughly two thirds seen once, with 15% to 20% in the top ten. The template was RNA from unsorted bulk tissue. This non-tumor lung sample came from over 3 cm beyond the tumor edge. The sequencing sample was made of distant non-tumor lung tissue. The receptors come from a man aged 55 to 69 with non-small cell lung cancer.

This clonotype was found once. The junction shows a germline mismatch at one end, possibly a read error. The chain uses TRBV11-2 and TRBJ2-1; 12 bases are shared with TRBD2. The germline CDR1 and CDR2 sequences are SGHAT and FQNNGV. The CDR3 loop spans 18 amino acids. The CDR3 sequence is CTSSLFLAGGQSYNEQLF. Written as DNA, the CDR3 is TGTACCAGCAGCCTTTTCCTAGCGGGAGGGCAATCCTACAATGAGCAGTTATTC.

Regarding this clonotype: Sequence at one end of the junction differs from germline and may be a read error. The chain carries TRBV20-1 and TRBJ1-1; no firm D call. CDR3 length: 15 amino acids. Germline loops: CDR1 DFQATT, CDR2 SNEGSKA (reference sequence). Written as DNA, the CDR3 is TGCGGTGCTAGAGATTCCGCGGGGTTAGCGACTGAAGCTTTCTTT. Its protein product is CGARDSAGLATEAFF.

In the case of this clonotype: At one end, the junction sequence differs from germline, possibly due to a read error. This sequence joins TRBV2 and TRBJ2-5, with 8 bases lining up with TRBD2. Per the germline V gene, CDR1 is SNHLY and CDR2 is FYNNEI. The CDR3 runs to 13 residues. The CDR3 spells CASAGGAQEIQYF. Here the CDR3 DNA reads TGTGCCAGCGCCGGGGGGGCCCAAGAGATCCAGTACTTC.

In the case of this clonotype: The junction shows a germline mismatch at one end, possibly a read error. This chain links TRBV11-1 with TRBJ1-1; D gene unclear. Germline V gene data show CDR1 as SGHAT and CDR2 as FQDESV (reference sequence). The CDR3 length is 14 residues. The CDR3 DNA follows: TGTGCCAGCCGCTTATCGGTGGGCGAGACCGAAGCTTTCTTT. It encodes CASRLSVGETEAFF. Using reference TRBV11-1 and TRBJ1-1 for the parts outside the CDR3, the full variable domain is EAEVAQSPRYKITEKSQAVAFWCDPISGHATLYWYRQILGQGPELLVQFQDESVVDDSQLPKDRFSAERLKGVDSTLKIQPAELGDSAMYLCASRLSVGETEAFFGQGTRLTVV.

This clonotype was found many times. The rearrangement joins TRBV6-1 to TRBJ2-7; D is tentatively TRBD1 or TRBD2 (7 bases each). Germline V gene lookup returns CDR1 MNHNS and CDR2 SASEGT. The CDR3 length is 13 residues. V was shortened by 6 bases and J by 5 bases, with 14 bases between the two germline ends. The CDR3 DNA follows: TGTGCCAGCAGAGGGGACAGCGGGGACGAGCAGTACTTC. Protein sequence: CASRGDSGDEQYF.

This clonotype was detected many times. The chain couples TRBV6-6 to TRBJ2-5; 8 bases are shared with TRBD2. The CDR3 runs 15 residues. V lost 6 bases and J lost 3; bases outside the gene matches: 9. The germline V gene has CDR1 MNHNY and CDR2 SVGAGI (reference sequence). As DNA, the CDR3 is TGTGCCAGCAGAGATACCGGGAGGGGGGAAGAGACCCAGTACTTC. It codes for CASRDTGRGEETQYF.

A remark on this clonotype: One end of the junction varies from germline; a read error may be responsible. CDR3 loop: CASNPQVGLYGQYF. CDR3 DNA: TGTGCCAGCAATCCACAGGTGGGTCTCTACGGGCAGTACTTC. The chain recombines TRBV11-2 with TRBJ2-7; maybe TRBD1 (5 bases). The germline V gene has CDR1 SGHAT and CDR2 FQNNGV. This CDR3 has 14 residues.

The V call is TRBV12-3 or TRBV12-4, the J call TRBJ2-3, with 9 bases that match TRBD1. The junction had 17 bases not matched to a gene; V was cut back by 4 bases and J by 12 bases. The CDR3 spans 16 residues. The CDR3 region has the DNA TGTGCCAGCAGTTCCAGTGACAGGGGGAGTACAGAAACACAGTATTTT. It specifies CASSSSDRGSTETQYF.

Concerning this clonotype: A junction boundary mismatches the germline segment, possibly from a read error. The chain is built from TRBV11-2 and TRBJ1-2; the D gene is possibly TRBD1 (5 bases). The CDR3 has 12 residues. CDR1 and CDR2 from the germline V gene are SGHAT and FQNNGV. CDR3 protein: CASCQTAYGYSF. CDR3 DNA sequence: TGTGCCAGTTGCCAGACAGCTTATGGCTACTCCTTC.

About this clonotype: This may be a read error: a much more frequent sequence differs by one nucleotide. CDR3 coding DNA: TGTGCCAGCAGTTACCAGGACAGCATAACAGATACGCAGTATTTT. Amino acid sequence: CASSYQDSITDTQYF. The J gene is TRBJ2-3, the V gene TRBV6-2 or TRBV6-3, with D perhaps matching TRBD1 (6 bases). Germline CDR1 reads MNHEY; CDR2 reads SVGEGT. CDR3 length equals 15 residues. V was cut by 2 bases and J by 3 bases, with 12 bases left in between.

About this clonotype itself: The germline gene is not matched at one end of the junction; a read error may be the cause. The genes are TRBV10-3 and TRBJ2-3; 8 positions agree with TRBD1. The length of the CDR3 is 14 residues. The germline gives CDR1 ENHRY, CDR2 SYGVKD. The CDR3 spells CAIISGTGTDMQYF. The CDR3 nucleotides read TGTGCCATCATCTCGGGGACAGGCACAGATATGCAGTATTTT.

This clonotype showed up just a few times. A much larger clone differs from this one at a single base, so this may be a read error. The rearrangement uses TRBV29-1 and TRBJ1-1, with D perhaps TRBD1 (6 bases). Germline CDR1 is SQVTM and CDR2 is ANQGSEA. The CDR3 extends over 13 amino acids. CDR3 protein: CGVADRIGTEAFF. The CDR3, as DNA: TGCGGCGTCGCCGACAGGATCGGAACTGAAGCTTTCTTT.